Included here is one T cell receptor (beta chain) sequence, with context. Its target is not known. The data were obtained in a study of T-cell memory formation after mild COVID-19. Study at large: TCR clusters were mostly confined to one donor each.

Study results and caveats: Clones contracting across day 15 to 85 had a balanced CD4/CD8 profile; later expanding clones leaned CD4+. Contracting CD4+ clones lay largely in CM and EM, with CD8+ ones residing in EMRA. The pre-infection memory compartment contained some responding clones, suggesting cross-reactive memory joined.

TCRdb re-called the 5' RACE reads through MiXCR, storing one row per CDR3 protein. The table records about 560,000 distinct CDR3 sequences, approximately 15% of them present only once. V lost 0 bases and J lost 4; bases outside the gene matches: 3. This CDR3 spans 15 amino acids. Germline CDR1 SGHRS, CDR2 YFSETQ. The chain joins TRBV5-1 to TRBJ1-5; 8 bases are shared with TRBD1. Sequences were obtained from PBMCs or a T cell subset sorted from them (not recorded which). This TCR was recovered from an adult woman who had mild COVID-19 (a few samples of this study predate the infection). Cell type and time point are not known. CDR3: CASSLGDRGNQPQHF. The CDR3 region has the DNA TGCGCCAGCAGCTTGGGCGACAGGGGTAATCAGCCCCAGCATTTT.